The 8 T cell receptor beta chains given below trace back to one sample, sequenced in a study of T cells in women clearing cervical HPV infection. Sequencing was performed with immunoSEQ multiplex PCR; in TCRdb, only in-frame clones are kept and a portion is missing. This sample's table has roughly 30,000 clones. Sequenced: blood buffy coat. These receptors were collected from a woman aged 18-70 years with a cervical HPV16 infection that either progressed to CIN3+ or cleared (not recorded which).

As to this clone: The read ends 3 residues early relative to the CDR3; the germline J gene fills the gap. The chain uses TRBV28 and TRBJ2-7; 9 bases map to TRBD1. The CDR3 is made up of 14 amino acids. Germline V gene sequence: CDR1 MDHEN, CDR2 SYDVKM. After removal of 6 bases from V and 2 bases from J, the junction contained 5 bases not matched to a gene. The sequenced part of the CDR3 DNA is TGTGCCAGCAGAGGGACAGGGACTACCTACGAG. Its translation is CASRGTGTTYE. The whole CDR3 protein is CASRGTGTTYEQYF.

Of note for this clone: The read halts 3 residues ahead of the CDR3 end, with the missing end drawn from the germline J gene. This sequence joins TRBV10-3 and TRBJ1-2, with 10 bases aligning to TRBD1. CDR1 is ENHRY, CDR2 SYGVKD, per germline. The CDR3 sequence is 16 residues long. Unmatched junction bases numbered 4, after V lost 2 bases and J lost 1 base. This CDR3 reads CAISEKGTGDNYGYTF. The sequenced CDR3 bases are TGTGCCATCAGTGAGAAGGGGACAGGGGATAACTATGGC.

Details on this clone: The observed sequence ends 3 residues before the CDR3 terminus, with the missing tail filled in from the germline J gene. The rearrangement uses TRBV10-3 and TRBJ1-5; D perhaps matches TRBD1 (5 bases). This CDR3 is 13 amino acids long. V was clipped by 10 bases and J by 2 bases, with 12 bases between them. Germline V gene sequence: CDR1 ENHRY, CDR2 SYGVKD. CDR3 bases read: TGTGCCACCTCCCAGGGTGGCAATCAGCCC. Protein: CATSQGGNQP. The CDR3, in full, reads CATSQGGNQPQHF.

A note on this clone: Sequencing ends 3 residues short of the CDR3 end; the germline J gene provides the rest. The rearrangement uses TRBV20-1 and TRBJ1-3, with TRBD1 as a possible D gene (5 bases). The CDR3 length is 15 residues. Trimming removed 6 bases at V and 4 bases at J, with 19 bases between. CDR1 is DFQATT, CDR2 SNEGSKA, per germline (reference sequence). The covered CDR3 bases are TGCAGTGCAAGGCCCCACCAGGGTGGGGGAAACACC. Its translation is CSARPHQGGGNT. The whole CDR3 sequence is CSARPHQGGGNTIYF.

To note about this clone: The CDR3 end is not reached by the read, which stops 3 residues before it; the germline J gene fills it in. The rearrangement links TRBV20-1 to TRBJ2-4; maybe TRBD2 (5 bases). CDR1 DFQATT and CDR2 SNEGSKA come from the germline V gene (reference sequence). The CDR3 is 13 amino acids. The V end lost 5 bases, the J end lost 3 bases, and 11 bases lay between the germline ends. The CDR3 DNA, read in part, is TGCAGTGCTTCCCAGGCGGGCAAAAACATT. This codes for CSASQAGKNI. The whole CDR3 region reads CSASQAGKNIQYF.

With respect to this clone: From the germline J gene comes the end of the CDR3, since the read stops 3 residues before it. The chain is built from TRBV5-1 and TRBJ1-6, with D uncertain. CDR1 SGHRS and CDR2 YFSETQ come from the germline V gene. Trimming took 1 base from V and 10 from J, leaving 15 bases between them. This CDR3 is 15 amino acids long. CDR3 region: CASSLTAERGSPLHF. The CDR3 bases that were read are TGCGCCAGCAGCTTGACGGCGGAAAGAGGATCACCC.

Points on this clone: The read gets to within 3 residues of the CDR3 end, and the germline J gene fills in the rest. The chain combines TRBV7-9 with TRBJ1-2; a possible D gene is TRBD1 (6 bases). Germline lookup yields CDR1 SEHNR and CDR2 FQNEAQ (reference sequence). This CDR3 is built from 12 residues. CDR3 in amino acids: CASSSTGIGYTF. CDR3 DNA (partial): TGTGCCAGCAGCTCGACAGGAATCGGG.

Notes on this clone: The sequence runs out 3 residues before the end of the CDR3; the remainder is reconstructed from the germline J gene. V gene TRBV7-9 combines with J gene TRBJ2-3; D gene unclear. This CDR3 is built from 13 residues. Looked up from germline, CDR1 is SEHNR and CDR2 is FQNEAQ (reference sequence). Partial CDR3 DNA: TGTGCCAGCAGCTTGGCAGAACAAGAGACG. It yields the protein CASSLAEQET. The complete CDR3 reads CASSLAEQETQYF.